This entry lists 16 T cell receptor beta chains sequenced from one sample in a study of T cell responses to AZD1222 COVID-19 vaccine. The protocol was immunoSEQ multiplex PCR, while the TCRdb copy is restricted to in-frame clones and leaves out a portion. This table has about 200,000 clones, around 90% appearing once. The sample was peripheral blood, taken 28 days after the second dose of the MenACWY control vaccine. The source of these receptors is an adult who received the MenACWY meningococcal vaccine as a control.

This clone has just one count. CDR3: CASSLMAGNQETQYF. The CDR3 DNA is TGTGCCAGCAGCTTAATGGCAGGAAACCAAGAGACCCAGTACTTC. The chain joins TRBV7-2 to TRBJ2-5; D remains unclear. The V end lost 2 bases, the J end lost 0 bases, and 10 bases lay between the germline ends. Germline CDR1 is SGHTA and CDR2 is FQGNSA. This CDR3 is 15 amino acids long.

V gene TRBV16 combines with J gene TRBJ2-5; D is possibly TRBD2 (7 bases). The germline V gene has CDR1 KGHSY and CDR2 FQNENV. With 0 bases removed from V and 4 bases from J, the gap between germline ends came to 9 bases. The CDR3 length is 14 residues. CDR3 sequence: CASSQSRGAETQYF. For the CDR3, the DNA is TGTGCCAGCAGCCAATCACGGGGGGCAGAGACCCAGTACTTC.

This clone has a single count. The V gene is TRBV27, the J gene TRBJ1-6; TRBD1 matches 9 bases. This CDR3 is built from 15 residues. Germline V gene sequence: CDR1 MNHEY, CDR2 SMNVEV (reference sequence). The trim removed 6 bases at V and 10 bases at J, leaving 10 bases unmatched. The chain's CDR3 is CASSRDRGAKSPLHF. The CDR3 DNA reads TGTGCCAGCAGCCGCGACAGGGGGGCTAAATCACCCCTCCACTTT.

The chain uses TRBV5-1 and TRBJ2-7; TRBD2 matches at 11 bases. TRBJ2-1 explains the end of the DNA better; the J call may be wrong. Germline V gives CDR1 SGHRS, CDR2 YFSETQ. This CDR3 has 15 residues. The CDR3 sequence: CASSQTSGTNNEQFF. The CDR3 DNA sequence: TGCGCCAGCAGCCAGACTAGCGGGACCAACAATGAGCAGTTCTTC.

The genes are TRBV2 and TRBJ1-5, with D unresolved. Germline values: CDR1 SNHLY, CDR2 FYNNEI. V lost 3 bases, J lost 4 bases, and 4 bases lay in between. The CDR3 runs 12 residues. In nucleotides, the CDR3 is TGTGCCAGCAGTGACTGGAATCAGCCCCAGCATTTT. It encodes CASSDWNQPQHF.

The gene calls are TRBV27 and TRBJ2-2, with 8 bases that match TRBD2. The CDR3 consists of 16 residues. Germline CDR1 MNHEY, CDR2 SMNVEV (reference sequence). After removal of 3 bases from V and 1 base from J, the junction contained 4 bases not matched to a gene. The CDR3 loop is CASSFSSGWNTGELFF. DNA of the CDR3: TGTGCCAGCAGTTTCTCTAGCGGGTGGAACACCGGGGAGCTGTTTTTT.

This chain joins TRBV28 and TRBJ1-3; tentative D call: TRBD1 (5 bases). Germline CDR1 reads MDHEN; CDR2 reads SYDVKM. This CDR3 has 13 residues. V was trimmed by 8 bases and J by 6 bases, leaving 14 bases between them. Here the CDR3 DNA reads TGTGCCAGCGTAGAGGGAGGGGTAAACACCATATATTTT. As protein: CASVEGGVNTIYF.

The V call is TRBV4-2, the J call TRBJ2-5; no firm D call. The V gene lost 0 bases and the J gene lost 0 bases, with 8 bases spanning the gap. The CDR3 is 15 amino acids. Germline CDR1 and CDR2: LGHNA and YNFKEQ. As DNA, the CDR3 is TGTGCCAGCAGCCAAGAAGGCCAGAACCAAGAGACCCAGTACTTC. Amino acids: CASSQEGQNQETQYF.

The chain employs TRBV2 and TRBJ2-1; D gene unclear. The CDR3 is 14 amino acids. Trimming removed 7 bases from V and 2 bases from J, with 12 bases in between. The V gene's germline CDR1 is SNHLY and CDR2 FYNNEI. Written as DNA, the CDR3 is TGTGCCAGCAAAGAAGGGCCAACCTACAATGAGCAGTTCTTC. Translated, it gives CASKEGPTYNEQFF.

The chain carries TRBV24-1 and TRBJ2-2; D is perhaps TRBD2 (5 bases). The CDR3 totals 17 residues. V lost 5 bases and J 1 base, leaving 16 bases between the germline ends. Germline lookup yields CDR1 KGHDR and CDR2 SFDVKD. The CDR3 nucleotides are TGTGCCACCAGTGGGACCCTCGGACTGTTGAACACCGGGGAGCTGTTTTTT. This translates into CATSGTLGLLNTGELFF.

J is TRBJ2-5 and V is TRBV5-4; TRBD2 matches at 8 bases. Germline V gene sequence: CDR1 SGHNT, CDR2 YYREEE (reference sequence). This CDR3 region has 14 residues. Germline trimming cut 1 base from V and 5 bases from J; bases unmatched to any gene: 4. The CDR3 nucleotides read TGTGCCAGCAGCTTGACCGGGACTAGGGAGACCCAGTACTTC. It translates to CASSLTGTRETQYF.

J is TRBJ2-3 and V is TRBV28, with D perhaps matching TRBD1 (6 bases). Looked up from germline, CDR1 is MDHEN and CDR2 is SYDVKM. V lost 4 bases, J lost 2 bases, and 10 bases lay in between. The CDR3 is 14 amino acids. CDR3 DNA: TGTGCCAGCAGTTACGGGACAATCACAGATACGCAGTATTTT. Its protein product is CASSYGTITDTQYF.

The chain uses TRBV7-6 and TRBJ2-1; the match to TRBD2 covers 7 bases. The CDR3 runs 17 residues. Trimming cost V 5 bases and J 4 bases; bases outside gene matches: 14. Germline CDR1 is SGHVS and CDR2 is FNYEAQ. The CDR3 protein is CASSGPGGSSKYNEQFF. Here the CDR3 DNA reads TGTGCCAGCAGCGGGCCGGGGGGTAGCAGTAAATACAATGAGCAGTTCTTC.

The V call is TRBV7-2, the J call TRBJ2-3, with D possibly TRBD2 on 5 matching bases. Germline lookup yields CDR1 SGHTA and CDR2 FQGNSA. There are 15 residues in the CDR3. The V gene lost 0 bases and the J gene lost 1 base, with 8 bases spanning the gap. CDR3: CASSLAGRGTDTQYF. The CDR3 region has the DNA TGTGCCAGCAGCTTAGCAGGGCGGGGCACAGATACGCAGTATTTT.

The V call is TRBV19, the J call TRBJ1-3; D call uncertain. Trimming took 7 bases from V and 0 from J, leaving 13 bases between them. The germline V gene has CDR1 LNHDA and CDR2 SQIVND (reference sequence). The CDR3 sequence is 15 residues long. CDR3 in amino acids: CASNPFVHSGNTIYF. CDR3 DNA: TGTGCCAGTAATCCCTTCGTTCACTCTGGAAACACCATATATTTT.

The chain uses TRBV18 and TRBJ2-2, with unresolved D. Trimming stripped 4 bases from V and 2 bases from J, with 11 bases between. CDR1 is KGHSH, CDR2 LQKENI, per germline. The CDR3 loop spans 15 amino acids. The CDR3 loop reads CASSRQTSNTGELFF. CDR3 bases: TGTGCCAGCTCACGGCAGACGAGTAACACCGGGGAGCTGTTTTTT.